This T cell receptor beta chain was identified during a study of CD8+CD57+ T cells in acquired aplastic anemia. Study context: Across the sorted CD4+ and CD8+ cells, DNA amounts averaged around 3.2 ug.

Points on this clonotype: Its antigen is undetermined.

Investigators profiled TCR beta VDJ and CDR3 from genomic DNA template. TCRdb processed the reads anew with MiXCR; each CDR3 protein has one entry. Here the sample spans 75,000 to 80,000 distinct CDR3 sequences, about three quarters being singletons. Patients picked for sequencing had shown CD8+CD57+ cell expansion detected by flow cytometry. No therapy had been given to the patients at the time of blood sampling. J was trimmed by 7 bases and V by 5 bases; bases with no gene match: 6. The CDR3 runs 12 residues. The germline gives CDR1 DFQATT, CDR2 SNEGSKA (reference sequence). Findings of the study overall: Patients and controls shared approximately 30 CD8+ CDR3 sequences, highly expressed in patients.

V is TRBV20-1 and J is TRBJ2-7; the match to TRBD1 covers 9 bases. The sequencing sample was made of sorted CD4+, CD8+, or CD8+CD57+ T cells (not recorded which) from PBMCs. This TCR was sampled from a human donor with aplastic anemia. Here the CDR3 DNA reads TGCAGTGCTTTGGGACAGGGCCCAGAGCAGTACTTC. As protein: CSALGQGPEQYF.